The clone carrying this T cell receptor (beta chain) was counted between two and nine times. Its specificity is not known. After around 6 days with irradiated graft donor PBMCs, CFSE-labeled recipient PBMCs were FACS-sorted. Sequencing used immunoSEQ multiplex PCR; TCRdb keeps in-frame clones, though not all of them. The sample lists fewer than 20,000 clones; 53% were seen once. Germline CDR1 is SGHNT and CDR2 is YENEEA. The CDR3 is 16 residues long. Trimming removed 5 bases from V and 0 bases from J; junction bases left unmatched: 7. This specimen comes from a study of Tregs in tolerant kidney transplant recipients. Study-wide results and caveats: This study did not directly address biological reproducibility. Activated donor B cell expansion appeared to reveal the most relevant donor-specific TCRbeta repertoire. For some patients, primers changed over time, blocking nucleotide-level comparison.

The source of this sequence is a human patient who received a combined kidney and bone marrow transplant. Specimen: CD4+ T cells from blood cultured with allogeneic cells, collected before the transplant. The V and J genes are TRBV11-3 and TRBJ2-7, with 10 nucleotides matching TRBD2. The CDR3 DNA reads TGTGCCAGCAGCCTACTAGCGGGGCCAATCTCCTACGAGCAGTACTTC. It yields the protein CASSLLAGPISYEQYF. Full variable domain (missing parts from reference TRBV11-3 and TRBJ2-7): EAGVVQSPRYKIIEKKQPVAFWCNPISGHNTLYWYLQNLGQGPELLIRYENEEAVDDSQLPKDRFSAERLKGVDSTLKIQPAELGDSAVYLCASSLLAGPISYEQYFGPGTRLTVT.